Each of the 32 T cell receptor beta chains below was sequenced from the same sample in a study of response to subunit inactivated influenza vaccine. TCRdb processed the RT-PCR reads anew with MiXCR; each CDR3 protein has one entry. The sample holds about 540,000 distinct CDR3 sequences, 12% to 15% seen once. The specimen comprised PBMCs from blood, sampled roughly 13 days after vaccination. The origin of the receptors is a man aged 50 to 60 who received an inactivated influenza vaccine.

This clonotype was found a few times. J is TRBJ2-5 and V is TRBV30, with TRBD2 as a possible D gene (7 bases). The CDR3 totals 14 residues. Germline V gives CDR1 GTSNPN, CDR2 SVGIG (reference sequence). V gave up 0 bases and J gave up 7 bases, with 15 bases separating them. CDR3: CAWSVLAARGTQYF. For the CDR3, the DNA is TGTGCCTGGAGTGTCCTAGCGGCCAGGGGGACCCAGTACTTC.

This clonotype was observed a handful of times. The J gene is TRBJ1-6, the V gene TRBV3-1; D gene uncertain. The CDR3 runs 13 residues. Trimming stripped 1 base from V and 10 bases from J, with 8 bases between. The V gene's germline CDR1 is LGHDT and CDR2 YNNKEL (reference sequence). The CDR3 protein is CASSQGPQSPLHF. The CDR3 DNA is TGTGCCAGCAGCCAAGGGCCGCAATCACCCCTCCACTTT.

The CDR3 nucleotides read TGTGCCAGCAGTGGGATGACAGGGGGCCACTACGAGCAGTACTTC. Its protein product is CASSGMTGGHYEQYF. The chain couples TRBV6-2 or TRBV6-3 to TRBJ2-7; TRBD1 agrees at 10 bases. The CDR3 totals 15 residues. Looked up from germline, CDR1 is MNHEY and CDR2 is SVGEGT. Trimming at V came to 5 bases and at J to 3 bases, leaving 7 bases not matched to a gene.

This clonotype has more than one count but fewer than ten. The V gene is TRBV6-1, the J gene TRBJ1-5, with TRBD1 identical over 9 bases. CDR3 size: 16 residues. V trimming: 6 bases; J trimming: 4 bases; junction bases outside the gene matches: 10. Germline V CDR1 and CDR2: MNHNS, SASEGT. The CDR3 DNA sequence: TGTGCCAGCAGGATAGGACAGGGGTTTGGTAATCAGCCCCAGCATTTT. It yields the protein CASRIGQGFGNQPQHF.

This clonotype turned up a few times. The genes are TRBV20-1 and TRBJ1-2, with no clear D. Per the germline V gene, CDR1 is DFQATT and CDR2 is SNEGSKA (reference sequence). The CDR3 has 13 amino acids. The CDR3 is CSPAGEVNYGYTF. CDR3 DNA: TGCAGCCCTGCCGGGGAGGTTAACTATGGCTACACCTTC.

This clonotype showed up just a few times. The chain couples TRBV12-3 or TRBV12-4 to TRBJ2-7, with 8 bases matching TRBD1. The CDR3 has 13 residues. Trimming removed 5 bases from V and 6 bases from J; junction bases left unmatched: 6. CDR3 sequence (DNA): TGTGCCAGCAGTACAGGGACAGGCGGCGAGCAGTACTTC. Protein sequence: CASSTGTGGEQYF.

This clonotype has just a few counts. V gene TRBV7-2 combines with J gene TRBJ2-2, with D unresolved. This CDR3 spans 14 amino acids. V lost 3 bases and J 6 bases, leaving 11 bases between the germline ends. Germline lookup yields CDR1 SGHTA and CDR2 FQGNSA. In DNA form, the CDR3 reads TGTGCCAGCAGCTTGCGGCTTAGAGCCGGGGAGCTGTTTTTT. This translates into CASSLRLRAGELFF.

This clonotype was seen at least ten times. This sequence joins TRBV25-1 and TRBJ2-2, with D unclear. Trimming shortened V by 6 bases and J by 5 bases, and 13 bases separated the two germline ends. In germline, CDR1 is MGHDK, CDR2 SYGVNS. The CDR3 is 14 residues long. Here the CDR3 DNA reads TGTGCCAGCAGGGAGACGGGCCAAACCGGGGAGCTGTTTTTT. This sequence encodes CASRETGQTGELFF.

This clonotype has just a few counts. The V gene is TRBV7-8, the J gene TRBJ2-7; D is undetermined. Germline assignment: CDR1 SGHVS and CDR2 FQNEAQ. The V gene lost 0 bases and the J gene lost 0 bases, with 9 bases spanning the gap. The CDR3 spans 15 residues. The CDR3 spells CASSLASQLSYEQYF. The CDR3 region has the DNA TGTGCCAGCAGCTTAGCGAGCCAGCTCTCCTACGAGCAGTACTTC.

There are a few counts of this clonotype. The gene calls are TRBV28 and TRBJ1-2; no clear D. This CDR3 is 13 amino acids long. V gave up 8 bases and J gave up 7 bases, with 17 bases separating them. Germline CDR1 and CDR2: MDHEN and SYDVKM. This CDR3 is CASCPVAQAGYTF. The CDR3 DNA sequence: TGTGCCAGCTGCCCAGTTGCCCAGGCTGGCTACACCTTC.

J is TRBJ1-5 and V is TRBV10-3; D unresolved. The germline gives CDR1 ENHRY, CDR2 SYGVKD. The CDR3 extends over 14 amino acids. V shed 3 bases and J shed 4 bases, with 10 bases lying between them. This CDR3 is CAISDRVRNQPQHF. The CDR3 region has the DNA TGTGCCATCAGTGATCGGGTTAGGAATCAGCCCCAGCATTTT.

Here the CDR3 reads CSAPTGGAYSEKLFF. CDR3 DNA: TGCAGTGCGCCCACAGGGGGCGCCTATAGTGAAAAACTGTTTTTT. The chain recombines TRBV20-1 with TRBJ1-4; TRBD1 aligns across 9 bases. Germline loops: CDR1 DFQATT, CDR2 SNEGSKA (reference sequence). This CDR3 contains 15 residues. V shed 6 bases, J shed 7 bases, and the junction held 12 bases outside the gene matches.

This chain links TRBV2 with TRBJ2-3; 9 positions agree with TRBD2. Germline loops: CDR1 SNHLY, CDR2 FYNNEI. There are 15 residues in the CDR3. V gave up 2 bases and J gave up 4 bases; unmatched junction bases: 4. The CDR3 bases are TGTGCCAGCAGTGAAAGTAGCGGGAGAGCAGATACGCAGTATTTT. Translating it yields CASSESSGRADTQYF.

The J gene is TRBJ2-3, the V gene TRBV20-1; 8 nucleotides align to TRBD1. The CDR3 has 15 residues. V shed 2 bases and J 4 bases; nucleotides not matched to a gene: 8. The germline gives CDR1 DFQATT, CDR2 SNEGSKA (reference sequence). CDR3 coding DNA: TGCAGTGCTAGAACTAGACAGGGGACGGCAGATACGCAGTATTTT. Its protein is CSARTRQGTADTQYF.

This CDR3 reads CSASFGVYEQYF. As DNA, the CDR3 is TGCAGTGCTAGTTTTGGTGTGTACGAGCAGTACTTC. This rearrangement joins TRBV20-1 to TRBJ2-7, with D uncertain. V dropped 3 bases and J dropped 4 bases, with 10 bases sitting between them. Germline V lookup: CDR1 DFQATT, CDR2 SNEGSKA (reference sequence). The CDR3 loop spans 12 amino acids.

This clonotype was seen a handful of times. The chain links TRBV29-1 to TRBJ1-4, with D possibly being TRBD1 (6 bases). The length of the CDR3 is 17 residues. The V and J ends lost 7 bases and 2 bases respectively, with 23 bases between them. Germline CDR1 and CDR2: SQVTM and ANQGSEA. CDR3 sequence: CSAGGMEGDLTNEKLFF. In DNA form, the CDR3 reads TGCAGCGCCGGAGGCATGGAGGGGGATCTCACTAATGAAAAACTGTTTTTT.

This clonotype occurred a few times. The V call is TRBV5-4, the J call TRBJ2-1; D possibly corresponds to TRBD2 (6 bases). Germline V CDR1 and CDR2: SGHNT, YYREEE (reference sequence). The V end lost 1 base, the J end lost 4 bases, and 12 bases lay between the germline ends. The CDR3 consists of 15 residues. CDR3 region: CASSLPGSVYNEQFF. In DNA, the CDR3 is TGTGCCAGCAGCTTGCCCGGGAGCGTTTACAATGAGCAGTTCTTC.

The table lists this clonotype with a few counts. CDR3 in amino acids: CSASHYLASSTDTQYF. The CDR3 coding sequence is TGCAGTGCTTCCCACTACTTAGCGTCTAGCACAGATACGCAGTATTTT. The chain is built from TRBV20-1 and TRBJ2-3; D is perhaps TRBD2 (5 bases). Trimming removed 5 bases from V and 0 bases from J, with 18 bases in between. The CDR3 has 16 residues. CDR1 is DFQATT, CDR2 SNEGSKA, per germline (reference sequence).

A few counts support this clonotype. This chain connects TRBV28 to TRBJ1-5; D unresolved. The CDR3 runs to 12 residues. CDR1 and CDR2 from the germline V gene are MDHEN and SYDVKM. Trimming took off 1 base at V and 5 bases at J, with 3 bases between the two ends. The CDR3 reads CASSLSDQPQHF. CDR3 sequence (DNA): TGTGCCAGCAGTTTATCGGATCAGCCCCAGCATTTT.

The chain combines TRBV9 with TRBJ2-1, with 11 bases that match TRBD2. This CDR3 contains 15 residues. Germline CDR1 reads SGDLS; CDR2 reads YYNGEE. Unmatched junction bases numbered 8, after V lost 4 bases and J lost 8 bases. CDR3 region: CASSPVAGGFYEQFF. CDR3 DNA: TGTGCCAGCAGCCCCGTAGCGGGAGGGTTCTATGAGCAGTTCTTC.

The V and J genes are TRBV3-1 and TRBJ2-1; D is uncertain. The ends were cut back, 2 bases at V and 4 bases at J, with 12 bases in the middle. The germline V gene encodes CDR1 LGHDT and CDR2 YNNKEL (reference sequence). The CDR3 is 15 amino acids. CDR3 DNA: TGTGCCAGCAGCCAAAGTTCCACTGGGTACAATGAGCAGTTCTTC. Protein sequence: CASSQSSTGYNEQFF.

V usage is TRBV11-3 and J usage is TRBJ2-3; D perhaps matches TRBD1 (5 bases). V was cut by 3 bases and J by 4 bases, with 20 bases left in between. Germline V gene data show CDR1 as SGHNT and CDR2 as YENEEA. The CDR3 extends over 17 amino acids. CDR3 DNA sequence: TGTGCCAGCAGCTTGGGATACTCGCCAGGGTTCGCAGATACGCAGTATTTT. It is translated as CASSLGYSPGFADTQYF.

This clonotype was picked up many times. The chain uses TRBV12-3 or TRBV12-4 and TRBJ2-7, with a weak D call TRBD2 (5 bases). This CDR3 is built from 12 residues. V was clipped by 10 bases and J by 7 bases, with 17 bases between them. CDR3 DNA sequence: TGTGCCACCCAGACGGCCGGCGGGGAGCAGTACTTC. Encoded protein: CATQTAGGEQYF.

As for this clonotype: A much larger clone lies one base from this, so it may be a read error. The chain links TRBV29-1 to TRBJ2-5; D unresolved. V gave up 5 bases and J gave up 10 bases, with 20 bases separating them. This CDR3 has 13 residues. Looked up from germline, CDR1 is SQVTM and CDR2 is ANQGSEA. This CDR3 reads CSVNRTSGSLQYF. Written as DNA, the CDR3 is TGCAGCGTTAACCGAACGTCGGGTTCACTCCAGTACTTC.

V usage is TRBV20-1 and J usage is TRBJ2-4, with TRBD1 identical over 8 bases. The V gene's germline CDR1 is DFQATT and CDR2 SNEGSKA (reference sequence). The CDR3 extends over 13 amino acids. Unmatched junction bases numbered 6, after V lost 6 bases and J lost 5 bases. Here the CDR3 DNA reads TGCAGTGCCCCAGGGGGCGTGGAAAACATTCAGTACTTC. It is translated as CSAPGGVENIQYF.

Many counts were recorded for this clonotype. The chain recombines TRBV12-3 or TRBV12-4 with TRBJ2-2; D is unresolved. The CDR3 has 16 residues. Trimming took off 6 bases at V and 0 bases at J, with 14 bases between the two ends. CDR3 protein: CASRPYYGSNTGELFF. In DNA, the CDR3 is TGTGCCAGCAGGCCTTATTACGGATCGAACACCGGGGAGCTGTTTTTT.

The V and J genes are TRBV4-1 and TRBJ2-7; tentatively, D is TRBD2 (5 bases). V shed 0 bases and J shed 7 bases, with 19 bases lying between them. The length of the CDR3 is 16 residues. Looked up from germline, CDR1 is MGHRA and CDR2 is YSYEKL. Written as DNA, the CDR3 is TGCGCCAGCAGCCAAGATCGCCAGGCGGGTAATAGAGAGCAGTACTTC. This gives the protein CASSQDRQAGNREQYF.

The J gene is TRBJ2-2, the V gene TRBV12-3 or TRBV12-4; possible D gene TRBD1, 5 bases. With 6 bases removed from V and 3 bases from J, the gap between germline ends came to 17 bases. This CDR3 is built from 16 residues. Here the CDR3 reads CASSHGQTRDTGELFF. CDR3 coding DNA: TGTGCCAGCAGCCATGGACAAACTCGCGACACCGGGGAGCTGTTTTTT.

The chain is built from TRBV15 and TRBJ1-4, with 10 nucleotides matching TRBD1. Germline V gene sequence: CDR1 LNHNV, CDR2 YYDKDF (reference sequence). Germline trimming cut 9 bases from V and 7 bases from J; bases unmatched to any gene: 8. This CDR3 has 14 residues. Written as DNA, the CDR3 is TGTGCCACGCGCTCGACAGGGGGCAGTGAAAAACTGTTTTTT. It translates to CATRSTGGSEKLFF.

CDR3 DNA: TGCAGCGGGACGGACGGGCGAGAGACCCAGTACTTC. Translating gives CSGTDGRETQYF. The J gene is TRBJ2-5, the V gene TRBV20-1; D might be TRBD1 or TRBD2, each matching 5 bases. Germline lookup yields CDR1 DFQATT and CDR2 SNEGSKA (reference sequence). CDR3 length: 12 residues.

The rearrangement uses TRBV12-3 or TRBV12-4 and TRBJ2-3; TRBD2 matches 7 bases. The CDR3 runs 16 residues. With 3 bases clipped from V and 2 bases from J, the junction kept 8 bases outside the gene matches. CDR3 in amino acids: CASSLLRGRTTDTQYF. In DNA, the CDR3 is TGTGCCAGCAGTTTGTTGCGGGGGAGGACCACAGATACGCAGTATTTT.

The chain has TRBV29-1 and TRBJ2-3; 7 nucleotides line up with TRBD2. The CDR3 runs 16 residues. Germline V gene data show CDR1 as SQVTM and CDR2 as ANQGSEA. J lost 5 bases, V lost 7 bases, and 18 bases had no gene match. This CDR3 is CSAHRLATVEGDTQYF. In DNA form, the CDR3 reads TGCAGCGCCCACCGACTAGCCACGGTAGAAGGAGATACGCAGTATTTT.